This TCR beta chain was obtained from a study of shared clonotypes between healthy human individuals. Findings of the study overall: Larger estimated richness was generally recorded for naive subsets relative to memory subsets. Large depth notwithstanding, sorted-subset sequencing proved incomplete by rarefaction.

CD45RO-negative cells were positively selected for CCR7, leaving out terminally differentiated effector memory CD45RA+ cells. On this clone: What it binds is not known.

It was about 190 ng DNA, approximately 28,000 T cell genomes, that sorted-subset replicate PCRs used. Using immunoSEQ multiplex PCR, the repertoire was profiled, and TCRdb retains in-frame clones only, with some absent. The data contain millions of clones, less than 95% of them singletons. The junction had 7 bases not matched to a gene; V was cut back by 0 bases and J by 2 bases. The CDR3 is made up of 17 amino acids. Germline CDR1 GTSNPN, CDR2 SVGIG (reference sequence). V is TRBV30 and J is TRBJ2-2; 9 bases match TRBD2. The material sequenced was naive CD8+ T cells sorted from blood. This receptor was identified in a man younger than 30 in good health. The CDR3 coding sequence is TGTGCCTGGAGTGTACCAGCGGGGGGACCAAACACCGGGGAGCTGTTTTTT. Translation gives CAWSVPAGGPNTGELFF.